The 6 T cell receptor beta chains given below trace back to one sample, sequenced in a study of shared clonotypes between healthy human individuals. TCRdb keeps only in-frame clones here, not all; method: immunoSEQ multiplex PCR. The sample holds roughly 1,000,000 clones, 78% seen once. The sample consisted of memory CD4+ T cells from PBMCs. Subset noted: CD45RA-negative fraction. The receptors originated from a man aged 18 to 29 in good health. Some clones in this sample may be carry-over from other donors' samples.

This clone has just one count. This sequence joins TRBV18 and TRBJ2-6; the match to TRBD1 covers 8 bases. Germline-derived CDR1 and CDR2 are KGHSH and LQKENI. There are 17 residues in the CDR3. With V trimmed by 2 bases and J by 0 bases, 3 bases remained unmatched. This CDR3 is CASSPDRGTSGANVLTF. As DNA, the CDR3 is TGTGCCAGCTCACCAGACAGGGGTACCTCTGGGGCCAACGTCCTGACTTTC.

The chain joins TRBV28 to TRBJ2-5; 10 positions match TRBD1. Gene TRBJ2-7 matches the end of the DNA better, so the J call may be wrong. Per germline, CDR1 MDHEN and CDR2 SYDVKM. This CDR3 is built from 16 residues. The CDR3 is CASSSTGQGYSSEQYF. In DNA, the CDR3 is TGTGCCAGCAGTTCAACGGGACAGGGGTACAGTAGCGAGCAGTACTTC.

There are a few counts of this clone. The CDR3 here is CASSVEVGAAKNIQYF. The DNA of the CDR3 is TGTGCCAGCAGCGTAGAAGTGGGGGCAGCTAAAAACATTCAGTACTTC. The chain couples TRBV9 to TRBJ2-4; a weak D match, TRBD1 (6 bases). The CDR3 spans 16 residues. V gave up 0 bases and J gave up 4 bases, with 14 bases separating them. In germline, CDR1 is SGDLS, CDR2 YYNGEE.

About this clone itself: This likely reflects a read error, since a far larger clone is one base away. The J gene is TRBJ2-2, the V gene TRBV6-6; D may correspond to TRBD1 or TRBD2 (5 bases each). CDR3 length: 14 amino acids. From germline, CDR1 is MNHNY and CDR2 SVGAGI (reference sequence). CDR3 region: CACRSGTDTGELFF. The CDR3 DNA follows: TGTGCCTGCAGGTCAGGGACGGACACCGGGGAGCTGTTTTTT.

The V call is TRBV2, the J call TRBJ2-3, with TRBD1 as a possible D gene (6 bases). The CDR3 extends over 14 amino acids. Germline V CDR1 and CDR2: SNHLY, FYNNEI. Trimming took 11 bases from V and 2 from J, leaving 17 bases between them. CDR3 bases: TGTGCCTCAGCCCGGGACACCATCACAGATACGCAGTATTTT. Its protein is CASARDTITDTQYF.

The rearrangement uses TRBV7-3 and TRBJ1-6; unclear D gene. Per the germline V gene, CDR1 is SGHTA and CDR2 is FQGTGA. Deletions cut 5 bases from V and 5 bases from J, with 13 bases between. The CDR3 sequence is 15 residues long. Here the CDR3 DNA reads TGTGCCAGCAGCCCCATAGAAGGGAATAATTCACCCCTCCACTTT. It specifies CASSPIEGNNSPLHF.